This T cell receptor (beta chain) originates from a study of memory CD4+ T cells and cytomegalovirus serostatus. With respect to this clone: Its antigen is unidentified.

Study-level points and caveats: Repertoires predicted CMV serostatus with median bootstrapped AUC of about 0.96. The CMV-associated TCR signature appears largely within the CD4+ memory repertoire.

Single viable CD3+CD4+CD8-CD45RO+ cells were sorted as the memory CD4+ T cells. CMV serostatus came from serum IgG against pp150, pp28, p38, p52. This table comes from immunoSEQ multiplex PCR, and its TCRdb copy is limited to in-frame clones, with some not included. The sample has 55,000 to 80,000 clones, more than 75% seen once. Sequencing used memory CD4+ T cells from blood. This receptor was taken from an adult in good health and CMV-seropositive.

CDR3 DNA: TGTGCCAGTAGCTTCACTTGGGTCTCACCCCTCCACTTT. It specifies CASSFTWVSPLHF. The V and J genes are TRBV19 and TRBJ1-6; no reliable D call. The CDR3 extends over 13 amino acids. The V gene lost 6 bases and the J gene lost 10 bases, with 13 bases spanning the gap. Germline V lookup: CDR1 LNHDA, CDR2 SQIVND (reference sequence).